This T cell receptor (beta chain) derives from a study of Ad26.COV2.S vaccination and SARS-CoV-2 variants. Study as a whole: As a participant in COV1001, the donor was in the Ad26.COV2.S trial arm.

This table comes from immunoSEQ multiplex PCR, and its TCRdb copy is limited to in-frame clones, with some not included. Of some 370,000 clones in the sample, roughly 80% were seen once. The treatment was: around 19 received Ad26.COV2.S at low or high dose, single or two shots; several received placebo; per-sample allocation not given. Day 63 following the first vaccine or placebo injection was when the samples were taken. Regarding the study as a whole: Researchers cautioned that TCR breadth and depth analyses may have underestimated total T cell responses.

J gave up 5 bases and V 1 base, and 7 bases lay outside the gene matches. Germline V CDR1 and CDR2: SGHVS, FNYEAQ. The CDR3 runs 17 residues. Note on this clone: Its cognate antigen is unknown.

This chain links TRBV7-6 with TRBJ2-2; TRBD2 matches at 10 bases. The clonotype was recovered from a person between 18 and 65 years old who received the Ad26.COV2.S COVID-19 vaccine or a placebo. The source material was peripheral blood, sampled in a trial of Ad26.COV2.S vaccine versus placebo. CDR3 nucleotides: TGTGCCAGCAGCTTAGGAGCGGGAGGGCCGGGGACCGGGGAGCTGTTTTTT. Protein product: CASSLGAGGPGTGELFF.